This TCR beta chain was sequenced in a study of blood T cell repertoires in COVID-19. Participant-reported clinical history was the basis for cohort assignment. The protocol was immunoSEQ multiplex PCR, while the TCRdb copy is restricted to in-frame clones and leaves out a portion. The table lists about 270,000 clones, approximately 91% of them singletons. Unmatched junction bases numbered 10, after V lost 6 bases and J lost 7 bases. CDR3 length: 17 residues. Looked up from germline, CDR1 is SNHLY and CDR2 is FYNNEI. The receptor's source is a woman between 35 and 50 years old with acute COVID-19. The V and J genes are TRBV2 and TRBJ2-2, with 14 bases fitting TRBD2. Specimen: PBMCs or T cells enriched from blood (not recorded which). The CDR3, as DNA: TGTGCCAGCAGAGCCGGGACTAGCGGGAGAATTAACGGGGAGCTGTTTTTT. Translated: CASRAGTSGRINGELFF.